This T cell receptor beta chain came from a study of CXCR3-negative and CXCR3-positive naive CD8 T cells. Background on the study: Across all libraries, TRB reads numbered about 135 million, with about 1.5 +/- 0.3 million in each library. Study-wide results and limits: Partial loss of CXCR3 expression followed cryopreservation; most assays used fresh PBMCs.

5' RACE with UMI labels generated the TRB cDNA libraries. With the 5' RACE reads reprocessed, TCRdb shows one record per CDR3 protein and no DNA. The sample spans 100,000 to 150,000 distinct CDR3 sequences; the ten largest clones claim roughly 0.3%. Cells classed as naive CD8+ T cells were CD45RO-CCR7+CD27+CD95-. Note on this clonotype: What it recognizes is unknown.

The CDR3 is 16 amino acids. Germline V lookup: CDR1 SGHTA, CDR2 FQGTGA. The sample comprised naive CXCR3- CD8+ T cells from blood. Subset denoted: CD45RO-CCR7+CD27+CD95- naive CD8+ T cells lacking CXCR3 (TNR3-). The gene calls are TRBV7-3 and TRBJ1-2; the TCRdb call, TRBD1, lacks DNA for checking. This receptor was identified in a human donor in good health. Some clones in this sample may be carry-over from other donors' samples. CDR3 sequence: CASSLEDRGRRYGYTF. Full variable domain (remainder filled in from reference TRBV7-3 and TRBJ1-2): GAGVSQTPSNKVTEKGKYVELRCDPISGHTALYWYRQSLGQGPEFLIYFQGTGAADDSGLPNDRFFAVRPEGSVSTLKIQRTERGDSAVYLCASSLEDRGRRYGYTFGSGTRLTVV.